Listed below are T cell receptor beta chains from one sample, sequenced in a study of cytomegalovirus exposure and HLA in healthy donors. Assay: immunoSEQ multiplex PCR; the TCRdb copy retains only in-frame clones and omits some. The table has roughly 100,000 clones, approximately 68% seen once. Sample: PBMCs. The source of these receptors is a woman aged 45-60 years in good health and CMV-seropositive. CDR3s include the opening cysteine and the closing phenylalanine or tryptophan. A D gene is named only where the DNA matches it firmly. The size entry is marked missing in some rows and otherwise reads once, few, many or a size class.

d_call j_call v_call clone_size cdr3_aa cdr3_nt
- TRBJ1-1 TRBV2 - CASSGSGNTEAFF TGTGCCAGCAGTGGGAGTGGGAACACTGAAGCTTTCTTT
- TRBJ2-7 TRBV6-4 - CASSDGMGSEQYF TGTGCCAGCAGTGATGGCATGGGGAGCGAGCAGTACTTC
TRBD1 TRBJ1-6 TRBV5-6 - CASSSTGNYNSPLHF TGTGCCAGCAGTTCGACAGGGAACTATAATTCACCCCTCCACTTT
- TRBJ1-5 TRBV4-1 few CASSQEAGVVNQPQHF TGCGCCAGCAGCCAAGAGGCAGGGGTGGTCAATCAGCCCCAGCATTTT
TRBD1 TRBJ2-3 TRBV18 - CASSLRTGARTDTQYF TGTGCCAGCTCACTCCGGACAGGGGCAAGGACAGATACGCAGTATTTT
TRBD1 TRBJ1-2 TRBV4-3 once CASSPQTGAAYGYTF TGCGCCAGCAGCCCTCAGACAGGGGCGGCCTATGGCTACACCTTC
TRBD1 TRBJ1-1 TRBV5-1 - CASSGGQGSAEAFF TGCGCCAGCAGCGGAGGACAGGGATCGGCTGAAGCTTTCTTT
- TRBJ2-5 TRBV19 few CASSPGQETQYF TGTGCCAGTAGTCCGGGCCAAGAGACCCAGTACTTC
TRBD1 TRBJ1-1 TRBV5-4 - CASNRDSHTEAFF TGTGCCAGCAATCGGGACAGCCACACTGAAGCTTTCTTT
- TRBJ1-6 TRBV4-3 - CASSQDFGGSSYNSPLHF TGCGCCAGCAGCCAAGATTTTGGGGGGAGCTCCTATAATTCACCCCTCCACTTT